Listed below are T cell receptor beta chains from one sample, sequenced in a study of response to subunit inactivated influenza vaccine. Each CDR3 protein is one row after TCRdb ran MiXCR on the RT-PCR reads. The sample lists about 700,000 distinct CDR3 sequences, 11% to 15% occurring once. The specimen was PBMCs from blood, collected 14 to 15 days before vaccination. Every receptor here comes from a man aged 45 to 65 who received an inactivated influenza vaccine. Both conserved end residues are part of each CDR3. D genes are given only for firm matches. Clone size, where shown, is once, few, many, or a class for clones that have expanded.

CASSFGAREEKLFF	TRBV7-9	TRBJ1-4	NA	NA
CAISPGQGAQGSYNEQFF	TRBV10-3	TRBJ2-1	NA	TRBD1
CASSYSHASPETQYF	TRBV6-5	TRBJ2-5	few	NA
CSARSRARGTEAFF	TRBV20-1	TRBJ1-1	few	NA
CASRIQGFEQFF	TRBV7-2	TRBJ2-1	few	TRBD1
CASSLLWSTQGPDTQYF	TRBV14	TRBJ2-3	many	NA
CASSEQRLPYNEQFF	TRBV25-1	TRBJ2-1	NA	NA
CASSSPPNSYEQYF	TRBV6-2/TRBV6-3	TRBJ2-7	NA	NA
CASSFGTGPEQYF	TRBV7-9	TRBJ2-7	few	TRBD1
CASRGLAGALTGELFF	TRBV7-2	TRBJ2-2	many	TRBD2
CASSQERVKTTGELFF	TRBV3-1	TRBJ2-2	few	NA
CSARGGRGYNEQFF	TRBV20-1	TRBJ2-1	NA	TRBD2